This TCR beta chain was observed in a study of cytomegalovirus exposure and HLA in healthy donors. General study points: In an earlier analysis, most TCR beta V segments were productive about 87% or about 30% of the time.

About this clone: Its specificity is unknown.

This PCR relied on a set of 60 Vbeta primers and 13 Jbeta primers. Only in-frame clones appear in the TCRdb table, and some are missing; sequencing was by immunoSEQ multiplex PCR. The repertoire holds about 150,000 clones, about 83% seen once, with about 4.9% in the top ten. Trimming stripped 3 bases from V and 5 bases from J, with 10 bases between. This CDR3 has 13 amino acids. CDR1 is LNHDA, CDR2 SQIVND, per germline (reference sequence). The sequence derives from a girl aged 5 to 17 in good health and CMV-seropositive. J is TRBJ1-2 and V is TRBV19; D gene ambiguous. Sample: PBMCs. The CDR3 region is CASSITAAYGYTF. CDR3 in DNA: TGTGCCAGTAGTATCACGGCAGCGTATGGCTACACCTTC.